This T cell receptor (beta chain) was sequenced for a study of T-cell reconstitution after alpha-beta-depleted transplantation in children. General observations from the study: It was newly produced T cells that mostly accounted for T-cell counts and diversity one year after transplant. Several hundred expanded graft clones reportedly supplied alpha-beta T cells about two months after transplant. Elevated TCRbeta diversity at day 60 was traced, in some patients, to surviving recipient T cells and thymic progenitors.

The V segment lost 5 bases and the J segment 2 bases; nucleotides outside the gene matches: 5. This CDR3 comprises 16 residues. In germline, CDR1 is SGHRS, CDR2 YFSETQ. The authors prepared the TCRbeta library with unique molecular identifiers. TCRdb passed the PCR reads through MiXCR, listing each CDR3 protein once. This table holds about 400,000 distinct CDR3 sequences, around 15% found once. This clonotype was observed a few times. What it binds is unknown. The sample consisted of PBMCs, mostly from graft donor cells, taken 360 days after TCRalphabeta/CD19-depleted stem cell transplant. This clonotype was sampled from a boy younger than two who had a stem cell transplant for Wiskott-Aldrich syndrome, so the T cells may come from the graft donor. The chain employs TRBV5-1 and TRBJ2-2; 11 bases agree with TRBD2. Here the CDR3 DNA reads TGCGCCAGCAGGTCCGGGACTAGCGGCAACACCGGGGAGCTGTTTTTT. It encodes CASRSGTSGNTGELFF.